This TCR beta chain was profiled in a study of monozygotic twins with inflammatory bowel disease. From the 5' RACE reads, TCRdb lists one entry per CDR3 protein and no DNA. This sample lists 200,000 to 250,000 distinct CDR3 sequences; its ten largest clones have around 1.5%. Germline CDR1 is SGHVS and CDR2 is FNYEAQ. There are 15 residues in the CDR3. The source of this sequence is a human donor with ulcerative colitis or Crohn's disease, or a healthy co-twin of an affected twin (not recorded which). The chain joins TRBV7-6 to TRBJ2-7; the D call from TCRdb, TRBD1, cannot be confirmed without DNA. The specimen sequenced was blood. The CDR3 spells CASSLKWGPSWEQYF.